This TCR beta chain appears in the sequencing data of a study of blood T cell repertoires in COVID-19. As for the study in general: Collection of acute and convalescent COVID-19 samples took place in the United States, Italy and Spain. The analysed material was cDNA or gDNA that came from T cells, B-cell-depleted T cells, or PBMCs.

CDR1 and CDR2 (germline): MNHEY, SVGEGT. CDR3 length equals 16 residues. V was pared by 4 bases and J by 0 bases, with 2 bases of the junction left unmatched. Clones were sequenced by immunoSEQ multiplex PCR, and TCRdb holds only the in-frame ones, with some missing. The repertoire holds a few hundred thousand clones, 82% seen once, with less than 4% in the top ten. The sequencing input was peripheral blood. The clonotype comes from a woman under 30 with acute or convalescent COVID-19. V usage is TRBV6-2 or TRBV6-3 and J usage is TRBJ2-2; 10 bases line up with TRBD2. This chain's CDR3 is CASSLLAGSNTGELFF. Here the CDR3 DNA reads TGTGCCAGCAGTTTACTAGCGGGGTCGAACACCGGGGAGCTGTTTTTT.